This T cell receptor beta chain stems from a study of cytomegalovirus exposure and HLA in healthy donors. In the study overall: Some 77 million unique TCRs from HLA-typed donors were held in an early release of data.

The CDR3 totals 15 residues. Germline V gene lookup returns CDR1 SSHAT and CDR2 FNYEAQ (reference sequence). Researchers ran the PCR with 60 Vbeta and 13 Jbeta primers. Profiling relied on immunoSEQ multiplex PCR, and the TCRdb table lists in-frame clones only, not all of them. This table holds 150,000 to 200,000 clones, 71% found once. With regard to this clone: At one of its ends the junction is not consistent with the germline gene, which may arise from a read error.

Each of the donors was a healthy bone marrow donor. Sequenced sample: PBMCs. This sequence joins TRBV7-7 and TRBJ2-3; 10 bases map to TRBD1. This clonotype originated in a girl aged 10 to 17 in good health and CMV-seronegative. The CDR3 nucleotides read TGTGCTAGCAGCTTGGGGACAGGGGCCACAGATACGCAGTATTTT. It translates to CASSLGTGATDTQYF.